This T cell receptor beta chain comes out of a study of Ad26.COV2.S vaccination and SARS-CoV-2 variants (dated by TCRdb to the early 2020s). Regarding the research as a whole: Vaccine-arm donors were drawn from COV1001, a multicentre, randomized, double-blind, placebo-controlled phase I-IIa trial of Ad26.COV2.S in healthy adults. Ad26.COV2.S was administered intramuscularly at 5 x 10^10 or 1 x 10^11 viral particles, either as a single shot or as two shots given 56 days apart. Sequencing of the TCRbeta repertoire served to evaluate the specificity and breadth of SARS-CoV-2-reactive T cell receptors following Ad26.COV2.S vaccination. A total of some 30 samples were included in the TCR-sequenced set, comprising around 20 Ad26.COV2.S vaccine recipients, 5 placebo recipients and 8 SARS-CoV-2 convalescent individuals. Trial participants were randomized into five groups of five: low-dose or high-dose Ad26.COV2.S given once or twice, or placebo on both occasions. Investigators remained blinded to trial group allocation during experiments and outcome assessment.

The immunoSEQ Assay was the method used to sequence TCRbeta CDR3 regions. After extraction, genomic DNA underwent amplification by bias-controlled multiplex PCR, followed by high-throughput sequencing. The authors' analysis ran thus. To quantify the absolute abundance of each unique TCRbeta CDR3 region, sequences were collapsed and filtered. T cell fraction was estimated by normalizing TCRbeta template counts to usable DNA, with usable DNA measured through amplification of reference genes found in all nucleated cells. Repertoire TCRs were annotated as SARS-CoV-2-specific when V gene, CDR3 amino acid sequence and J gene were exactly matched to a known reactive TCR set. The reference SARS-CoV-2 TCR set was obtained from MIRA and was filtered for enrichment in COVID-19-positive ImmuneCODE repertoires, whereby public or cross-reactive TCRs were removed. Based on the MIRA antigens, annotated TCRs were further analysed at the level of specific ORF or position within ORF. Depth was the summed frequency of annotated unique rearrangements, while breadth was defined as annotated unique rearrangements over total unique productive rearrangements. Two-sided Wilcoxon rank-sum tests were used to compare TCR breadth between groups. Not all clones reach the TCRdb copy of this immuneACCESS table, which keeps in-frame sequences only. Checked studies attribute under half of the gap to unresolved V genes and leave the rest unexplained. The D gene and trimming were derived from the DNA, and the V and J assignments and clone size from that table. Present in this sample are a few hundred thousand clones, approximately 90% of which were seen just once. The ten largest clones represent less than 4% of the sample.

This clone was detected once. The clone's antigen remains unknown. Base qualities are not at hand, and no much larger clone is one base apart. What the research found in general, with its limitations: After vaccination, spike-specific CD8+ and CD4+ T cell responses were reported to show substantial breadth. Compared with placebo recipients, Ad26.COV2.S recipients showed higher spike-specific TCR breadth (P = 0.0014). Vaccine and placebo recipients had comparable non-spike TCR breadth, which fits with the vaccine containing only spike. According to the authors, total T cell responses may have been underestimated by the TCR breadth and depth analyses. Comparing responses between vaccine doses or regimens was not something the study was powered to do.

Per the publication, the treatment or condition label means: some 19 received Ad26.COV2.S at low or high dose, single or two shots; roughly five received placebo; per-sample allocation not given. Repertoires of vaccine and placebo recipients were sequenced from samples taken on day 63 after the first injection. Between 29 July and 7 August 2020, Cohort 1b enrolled 20 to 30 adults aged 18-55 years at one site in Boston, USA. As a vaccine, Ad26.COV2.S was a replication-incompetent adenovirus type 26 vector that expressed a prefusion-stabilized SARS-CoV-2 spike protein derived from the original Wuhan strain. The starting material was peripheral blood, obtained in a trial of Ad26.COV2.S vaccine versus placebo. This clonotype was obtained from a person aged 18-65 years who received the Ad26.COV2.S COVID-19 vaccine or a placebo.

The CDR3: CATSRDRPTLGANSPLHF. The DNA sequence is given as TGTGCCACCAGCAGAGATCGGCCGACCTTGGGGGCAAATTCACCCCTCCACTTT. The V and J genes are TRBV15 and TRBJ1-6; TRBD1 could be the D gene, as 6 bases match. CDR3 length: 18 amino acids, cysteine to phenylalanine. Kept here is only the CDR3 DNA, which spans 54 bases and is read in frame from base 1. From a lookup of the germline V gene (reference sequence), CDR1 and CDR2 are LNHNV and YYDKDF. V is shortened by 0 bases, J by 7 bases, and the region joining them spans 19 bases.